The clone carrying this T cell receptor (beta chain) was counted at least ten times. What it binds is not known. TCR beta CDR3 regions were amplified from RNA transcripts. During a first-round RT-PCR of the TCR CDR3, the HTBI primer set was used. TCRdb called the multiplex PCR reads again in MiXCR, with one record for every CDR3 protein. The table records approximately 740,000 distinct CDR3 sequences, around 13% of them present only once. Germline CDR1 is LGHNA and CDR2 is YSLEER. This CDR3 has 15 residues. Unmatched junction bases numbered 1, after V lost 0 bases and J lost 5 bases. Graves' hyperthyroidism qualified as stable when ophthalmopathy did not progress within 18 months. The patients, who ranged from 18 to 65 in age, presented with newly diagnosed hyperthyroidism lasting under 2 months. This sample was included in a study of T cells in Graves' hyperthyroidism and ophthalmopathy. General study points: Before onset, by a median of approximately 5.9 months, the model predicted ophthalmopathy.

The chain recombines TRBV4-3 with TRBJ1-4; 9 nucleotides agree with TRBD1. The sequenced sample was blood. The TCR originated in a woman younger than 35 with Graves' hyperthyroidism. The DNA for the CDR3 is TGCGCCAGCAGCCAAGAAGACAGGGGGAATGAAAAACTGTTTTTT. Protein product: CASSQEDRGNEKLFF.